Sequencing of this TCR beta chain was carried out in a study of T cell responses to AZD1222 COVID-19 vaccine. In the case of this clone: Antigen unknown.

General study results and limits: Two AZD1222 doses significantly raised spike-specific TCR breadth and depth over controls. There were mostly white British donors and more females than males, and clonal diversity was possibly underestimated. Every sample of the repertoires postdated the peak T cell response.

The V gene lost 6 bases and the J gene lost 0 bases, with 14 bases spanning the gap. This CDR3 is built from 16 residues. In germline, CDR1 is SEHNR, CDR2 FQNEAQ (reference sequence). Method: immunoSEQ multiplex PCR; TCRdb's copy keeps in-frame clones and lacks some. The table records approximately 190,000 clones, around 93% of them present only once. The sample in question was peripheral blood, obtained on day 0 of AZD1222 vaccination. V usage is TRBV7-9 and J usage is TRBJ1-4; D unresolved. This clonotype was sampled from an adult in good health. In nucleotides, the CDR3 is TGTGCCAGCAGGACCGGGGTCGTACCAACTAATGAAAAACTGTTTTTT. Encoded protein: CASRTGVVPTNEKLFF.